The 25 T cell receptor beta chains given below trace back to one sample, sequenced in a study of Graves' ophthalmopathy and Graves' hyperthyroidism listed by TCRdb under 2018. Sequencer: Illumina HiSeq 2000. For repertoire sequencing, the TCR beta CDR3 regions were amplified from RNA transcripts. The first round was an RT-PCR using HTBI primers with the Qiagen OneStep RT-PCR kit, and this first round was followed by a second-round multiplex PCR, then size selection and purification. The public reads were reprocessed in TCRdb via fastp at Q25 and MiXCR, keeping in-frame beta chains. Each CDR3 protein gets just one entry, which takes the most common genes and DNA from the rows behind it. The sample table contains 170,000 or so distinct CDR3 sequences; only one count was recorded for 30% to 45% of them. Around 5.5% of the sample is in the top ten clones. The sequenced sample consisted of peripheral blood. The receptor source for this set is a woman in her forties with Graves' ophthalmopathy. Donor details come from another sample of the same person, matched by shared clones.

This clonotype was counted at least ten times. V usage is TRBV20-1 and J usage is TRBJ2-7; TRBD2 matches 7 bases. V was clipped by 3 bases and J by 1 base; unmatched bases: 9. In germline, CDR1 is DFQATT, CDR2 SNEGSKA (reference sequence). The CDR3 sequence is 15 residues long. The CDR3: CSASFRGRLSYEQYF. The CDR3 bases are TGCAGTGCTAGCTTCCGCGGGAGACTTTCCTACGAGCAGTACTTC.

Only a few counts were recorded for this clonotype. CDR3 sequence (DNA): TGTGCCAGCAGCCAATTGGAGACCCAGTACTTC. It is translated as CASSQLETQYF. V usage is TRBV11-3 and J usage is TRBJ2-5; D gene uncertain. This CDR3 is built from 11 residues. The V and J ends lost 5 bases and 5 bases respectively, with 6 bases between them. In germline, CDR1 is SGHNT, CDR2 YENEEA.

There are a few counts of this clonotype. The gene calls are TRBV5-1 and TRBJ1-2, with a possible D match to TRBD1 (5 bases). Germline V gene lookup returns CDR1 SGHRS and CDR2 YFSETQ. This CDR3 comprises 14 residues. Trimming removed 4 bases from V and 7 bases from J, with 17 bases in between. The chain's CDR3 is CASSPLEGKSGYTF. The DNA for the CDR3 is TGCGCCAGCAGCCCCCTTGAGGGGAAAAGTGGCTACACCTTC.

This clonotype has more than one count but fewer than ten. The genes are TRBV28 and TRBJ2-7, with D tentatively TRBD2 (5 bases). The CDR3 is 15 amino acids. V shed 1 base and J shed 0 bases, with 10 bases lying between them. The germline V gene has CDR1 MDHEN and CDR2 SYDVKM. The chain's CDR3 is CASSLFSAGSYEQYF. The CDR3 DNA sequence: TGTGCCAGCAGTTTATTTAGCGCTGGCTCCTACGAGCAGTACTTC.

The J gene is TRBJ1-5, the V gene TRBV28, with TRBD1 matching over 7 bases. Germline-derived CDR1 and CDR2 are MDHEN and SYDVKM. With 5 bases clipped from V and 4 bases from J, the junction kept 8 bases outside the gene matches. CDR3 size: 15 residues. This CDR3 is CASSPLTGVNQPQHF. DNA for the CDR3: TGTGCCAGCAGTCCCCTAACAGGGGTTAATCAGCCCCAGCATTTT.

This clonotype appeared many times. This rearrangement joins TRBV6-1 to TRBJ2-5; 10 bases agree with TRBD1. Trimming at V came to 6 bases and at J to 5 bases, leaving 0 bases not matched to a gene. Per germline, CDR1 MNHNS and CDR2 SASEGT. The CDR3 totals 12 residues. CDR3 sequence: CASRDRGETQYF. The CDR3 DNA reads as TGTGCCAGCAGGGACAGGGGGGAGACCCAGTACTTC.

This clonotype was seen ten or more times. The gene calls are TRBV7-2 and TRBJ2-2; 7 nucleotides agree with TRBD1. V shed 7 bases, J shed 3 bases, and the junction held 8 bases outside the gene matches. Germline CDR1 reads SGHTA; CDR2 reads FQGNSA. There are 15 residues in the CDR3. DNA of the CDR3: TGTGCCAGCACCAGGGACAGTCCGGACACCGGGGAGCTGTTTTTT. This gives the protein CASTRDSPDTGELFF.

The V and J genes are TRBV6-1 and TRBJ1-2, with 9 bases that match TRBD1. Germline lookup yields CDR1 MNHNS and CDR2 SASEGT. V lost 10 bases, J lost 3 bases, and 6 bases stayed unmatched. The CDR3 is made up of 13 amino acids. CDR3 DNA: TGTGCCACCACAGGGGGCAGTTACTATGGCTACACCTTC. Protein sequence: CATTGGSYYGYTF.

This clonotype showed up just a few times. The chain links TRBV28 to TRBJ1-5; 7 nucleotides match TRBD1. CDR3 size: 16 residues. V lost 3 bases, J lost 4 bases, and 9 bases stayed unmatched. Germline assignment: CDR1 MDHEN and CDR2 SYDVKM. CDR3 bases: TGTGCCAGCAGTTTGTTGGCAGGACAGGAAAATCAGCCCCAGCATTTT. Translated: CASSLLAGQENQPQHF.

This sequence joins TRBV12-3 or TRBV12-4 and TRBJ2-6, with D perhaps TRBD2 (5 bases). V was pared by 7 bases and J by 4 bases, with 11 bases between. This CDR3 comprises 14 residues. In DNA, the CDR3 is TGTGCCAGCATCAAGGAGGCAGGGGCCAACGTCCTGACTTTC. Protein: CASIKEAGANVLTF.

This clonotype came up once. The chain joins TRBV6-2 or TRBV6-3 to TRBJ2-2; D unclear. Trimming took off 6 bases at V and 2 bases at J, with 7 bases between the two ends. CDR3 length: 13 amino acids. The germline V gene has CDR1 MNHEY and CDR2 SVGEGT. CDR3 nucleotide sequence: TGTGCCAGCAGAGCAGACAACACCGGGGAGCTGTTTTTT. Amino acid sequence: CASRADNTGELFF.

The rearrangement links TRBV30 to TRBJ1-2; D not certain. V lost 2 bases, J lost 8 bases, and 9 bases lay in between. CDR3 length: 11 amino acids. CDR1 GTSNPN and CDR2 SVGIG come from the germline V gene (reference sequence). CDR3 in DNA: TGTGCCTGGAGTATGGGTAGCGGCTACACCTTC. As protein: CAWSMGSGYTF.

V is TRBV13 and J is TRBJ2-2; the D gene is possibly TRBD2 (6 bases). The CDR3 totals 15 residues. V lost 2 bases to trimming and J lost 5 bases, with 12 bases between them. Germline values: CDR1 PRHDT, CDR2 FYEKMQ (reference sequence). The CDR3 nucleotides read TGTGCCAGCAGCTTACGGGAGAAGTGGACCGGGGAGCTGTTTTTT. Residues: CASSLREKWTGELFF.

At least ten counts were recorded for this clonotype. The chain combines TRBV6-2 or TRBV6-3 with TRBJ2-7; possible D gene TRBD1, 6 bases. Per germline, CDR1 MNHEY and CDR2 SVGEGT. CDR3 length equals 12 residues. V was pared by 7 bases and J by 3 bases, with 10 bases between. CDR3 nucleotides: TGTGCCAGCAAAGGACAGATCTACGAGCAGTACTTC. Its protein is CASKGQIYEQYF.

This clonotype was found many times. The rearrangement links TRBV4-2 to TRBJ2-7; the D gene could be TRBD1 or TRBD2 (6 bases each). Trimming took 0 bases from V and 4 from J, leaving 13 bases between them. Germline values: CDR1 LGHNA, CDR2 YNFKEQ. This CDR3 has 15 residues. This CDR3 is CASSQDDGGGYEQYF. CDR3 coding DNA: TGTGCCAGCAGCCAAGATGACGGGGGCGGGTACGAGCAGTACTTC.

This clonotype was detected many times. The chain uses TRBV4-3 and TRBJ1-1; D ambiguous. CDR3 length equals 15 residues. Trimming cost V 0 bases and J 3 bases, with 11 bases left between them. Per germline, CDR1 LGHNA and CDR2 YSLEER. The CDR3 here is CASSQDPRLDTEAFF. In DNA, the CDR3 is TGCGCCAGCAGCCAAGACCCTCGGTTGGACACTGAAGCTTTCTTT.

CDR3 region: CASTDQLHSPLHF. For the CDR3, the DNA is TGTGCCAGCACCGACCAGTTACATTCACCCCTCCACTTT. V is TRBV6-5 and J is TRBJ1-6; D unclear. V shed 7 bases and J shed 8 bases, with 12 bases lying between them. The length of the CDR3 is 13 residues. CDR1 and CDR2 (germline): MNHEY, SVGAGI.

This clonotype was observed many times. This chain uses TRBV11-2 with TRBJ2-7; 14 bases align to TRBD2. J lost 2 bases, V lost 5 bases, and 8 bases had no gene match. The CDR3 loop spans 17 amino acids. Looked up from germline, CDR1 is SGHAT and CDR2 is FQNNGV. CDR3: CASSPPGLAGAPYEQYF. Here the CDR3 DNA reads TGTGCCAGCAGCCCTCCGGGACTAGCGGGGGCCCCCTACGAGCAGTACTTC.

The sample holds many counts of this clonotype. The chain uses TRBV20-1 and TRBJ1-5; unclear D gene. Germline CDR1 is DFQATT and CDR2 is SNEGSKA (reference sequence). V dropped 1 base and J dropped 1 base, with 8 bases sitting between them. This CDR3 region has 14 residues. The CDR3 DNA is TGCAGTGCTAGAGGACCGTGGAGCAATCAGCCCCAGCATTTT. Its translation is CSARGPWSNQPQHF.

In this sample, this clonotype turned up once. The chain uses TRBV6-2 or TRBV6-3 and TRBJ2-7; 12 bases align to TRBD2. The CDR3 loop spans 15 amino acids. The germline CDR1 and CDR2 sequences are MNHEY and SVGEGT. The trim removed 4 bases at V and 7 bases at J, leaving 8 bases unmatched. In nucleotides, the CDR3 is TGTGCCAGCAGTTGGAGACTAGCGGGAGTCGGGGAGCAGTACTTC. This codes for CASSWRLAGVGEQYF.

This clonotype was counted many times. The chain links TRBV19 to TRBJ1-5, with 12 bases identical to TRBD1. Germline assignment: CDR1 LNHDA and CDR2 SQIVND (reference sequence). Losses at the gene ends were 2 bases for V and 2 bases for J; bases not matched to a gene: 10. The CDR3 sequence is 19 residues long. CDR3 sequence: CASSIRDRGQAIRNQPQHF. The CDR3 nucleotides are TGTGCCAGTAGTATACGGGACAGGGGGCAGGCAATACGCAATCAGCCCCAGCATTTT.

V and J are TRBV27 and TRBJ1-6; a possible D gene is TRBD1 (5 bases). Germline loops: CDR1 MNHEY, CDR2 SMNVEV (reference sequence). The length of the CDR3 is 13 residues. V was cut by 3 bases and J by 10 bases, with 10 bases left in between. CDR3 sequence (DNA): TGTGCCAGCAGTTTTGGGACGAGGTCACCCCTCCACTTT. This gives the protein CASSFGTRSPLHF.

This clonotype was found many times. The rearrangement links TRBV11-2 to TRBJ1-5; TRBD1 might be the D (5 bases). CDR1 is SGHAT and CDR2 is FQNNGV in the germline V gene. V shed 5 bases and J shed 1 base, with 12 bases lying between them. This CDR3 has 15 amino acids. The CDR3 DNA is TGTGCCAGCAGCCCGGGGCAGGGAAGCAATCAGCCCCAGCATTTT. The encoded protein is CASSPGQGSNQPQHF.

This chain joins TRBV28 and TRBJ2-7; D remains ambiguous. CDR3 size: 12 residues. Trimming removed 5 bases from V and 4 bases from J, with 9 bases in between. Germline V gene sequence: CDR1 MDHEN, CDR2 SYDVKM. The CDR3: CASSPNMYEQYF. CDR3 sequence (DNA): TGTGCCAGCAGTCCCAACATGTACGAGCAGTACTTC.

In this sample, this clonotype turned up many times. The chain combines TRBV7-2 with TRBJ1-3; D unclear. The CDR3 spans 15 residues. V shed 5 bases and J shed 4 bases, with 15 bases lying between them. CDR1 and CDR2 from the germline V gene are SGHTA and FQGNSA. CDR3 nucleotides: TGTGCCAGCAGCCGAAACGAGAACCTAGGAAACACCATATATTTT. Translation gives CASSRNENLGNTIYF.